The rows below give T cell receptor beta chains drawn from one sample of a study of cytomegalovirus exposure and HLA in healthy donors. TCRdb's table, derived via immunoSEQ multiplex PCR, lists solely in-frame clones and lacks some. The profile shows roughly 200,000 clones, 70% to 85% of them singletons. Sequencing used PBMCs. All receptors come from a woman in her twenties or thirties in good health and CMV-seropositive. Both conserved end residues are part of each CDR3. Fields, in order: CDR3 DNA, CDR3 protein, clone size, V gene, J gene, D gene. D genes are given only for firm matches. The size entry is marked missing in some rows and otherwise reads once, few, many or a size class.

TGTGCCAGCAGCTCCACCTGGGCAAATGAGCAGTTCTTC	CASSSTWANEQFF	-	TRBV11-3	TRBJ2-1	-
TGTGCCAGCAGCACCCGACAGGCTACTTATGGCTACACCTTC	CASSTRQATYGYTF	once	TRBV7-8	TRBJ1-2	-
TGTGCCAGCAGCGTGAGTCCGGATACGCAGTATTTT	CASSVSPDTQYF	-	TRBV9	TRBJ2-3	-
TGTGCCAGCAGCTCCAACAGGGGAGGCCAGCCCCAGCATTTT	CASSSNRGGQPQHF	few	TRBV7-9	TRBJ1-5	TRBD1
TGTGCCAGCAGCGTAGATAGGGGGGGAGAGGGCGAAAAACTGTTTTTT	CASSVDRGGEGEKLFF	-	TRBV9	TRBJ1-4	-
TGTGCCAGCTCACAGGGACTAGTCTCCTACAATGAGCAGTTCTTC	CASSQGLVSYNEQFF	-	TRBV18	TRBJ2-1	TRBD2
TGTGCTAGTGGTTTGTGGACAGAGTTCTTTTCTGGGGCCAACGTCCTGACTTTC	CASGLWTEFFSGANVLTF	-	TRBV12-5	TRBJ2-6	-
TGCGCCAGCAGTCATGCCGGGATAATGAACACCGGGGAGCTGTTTTTT	CASSHAGIMNTGELFF	once	TRBV10-2	TRBJ2-2	-
TGTGCCAGCAGCTTTAACAGGGATGACGAGCAGTACTTC	CASSFNRDDEQYF	few	TRBV11-3	TRBJ2-7	-
TGTGCCAGCAGTCCAACCTGGACGAACCGGAGGGCCTACGAGCAGTACTTC	CASSPTWTNRRAYEQYF	-	TRBV27	TRBJ2-7	-
TGTGCCAGCAGCGACCCGGGACAGAATGTGGACGAGCAGTACTTC	CASSDPGQNVDEQYF	-	TRBV5-8	TRBJ2-7	TRBD1
TGTGCCAGCAGTTCAACGGGACAGTCTAATGGCTACACCTTC	CASSSTGQSNGYTF	once	TRBV6-1	TRBJ1-2	TRBD1
TGCGCCAGCAGCCAGTCTTGGACTAGCGGGGGGTCGACCTACGAGCAGTACTTC	CASSQSWTSGGSTYEQYF	-	TRBV4-1	TRBJ2-7	TRBD2
TGTGCCAGCAGCCCCTCCGGGGGGAGAGAGGAGCAGTACTTC	CASSPSGGREEQYF	-	TRBV5-4	TRBJ2-7	TRBD2
TGTGCCAGCAGCTTAGATTCAGGGTACCAAGAGACCCAGTACTTC	CASSLDSGYQETQYF	few	TRBV11-3	TRBJ2-5	-
TGTGCCAGCAGCCGCGAACAGGGGGCGTACGAGCAGTACTTC	CASSREQGAYEQYF	-	TRBV7-9	TRBJ2-7	TRBD1
TGTGCCACCGGGACAGCTTCTAACTATGGCTACACCTTC	CATGTASNYGYTF	-	TRBV6-5	TRBJ1-2	TRBD1
TGTGCCAGCAGCCATAACGCCAGGGGGGAGACCCAGTACTTC	CASSHNARGETQYF	-	TRBV7-9	TRBJ2-5	TRBD1
TGTGCCAGCAGCCGACAACTCGGGGTAGCGGGGGGTCAAGAGACCCAGTACTTC	CASSRQLGVAGGQETQYF	few	TRBV4-2	TRBJ2-5	TRBD2
TGCGCCAGCAGCGGGAACAGGGGGGGCTACGAGCAGTACTTC	CASSGNRGGYEQYF	-	TRBV10-1	TRBJ2-7	-
TGTGCCAGCAGTCTGACAGGAGAAAATGAAAAACTGTTTTTT	CASSLTGENEKLFF	-	TRBV6-1	TRBJ1-4	-
TGTGCCACCAGCAGTGGCGGTGAGGGAGGGAATGAGCAGTTCTTC	CATSSGGEGGNEQFF	-	TRBV15	TRBJ2-1	TRBD2
TGTGCCAGCAGCCCCCGGACGAGGGTGGACTACACCTTC	CASSPRTRVDYTF	-	TRBV7-9	TRBJ1-2	-
TGTGCCAGCAGTGTACTCACTAGCGGGGGATTCAATGAGCAGTTCTTC	CASSVLTSGGFNEQFF	-	TRBV27	TRBJ2-1	TRBD2
TGTGCCAGCAGCTCCACGGGACAGGGGGTATACGAGCAGTACTTC	CASSSTGQGVYEQYF	-	TRBV7-2	TRBJ2-7	TRBD1
TGTGCCAGCTCACCCTATTCGGACAGGGGGACCGGGGAGCTGTTTTTT	CASSPYSDRGTGELFF	-	TRBV18	TRBJ2-2	TRBD1
TGTGCCAGCAGCATTCCCCTAGCGGAGTACAATGAGCAGTTCTTC	CASSIPLAEYNEQFF	once	TRBV11-3	TRBJ2-1	TRBD2
TGTGCCAGCAGACCATACAGGGAAACTAATGAAAAACTGTTTTTT	CASRPYRETNEKLFF	-	TRBV7-2	TRBJ1-4	-
TGTGCCAGCAGTTACGGGACAGCCGGCTACGAGCAGTACTTC	CASSYGTAGYEQYF	-	TRBV6-5	TRBJ2-7	TRBD1
TGTGCCAGCAGCTTACCAGGTATCCCTGAAGCTTTCTTT	CASSLPGIPEAFF	-	TRBV7-9	TRBJ1-1	-
TGTGCCAGCACCCTACCCGGCAGGAACTACAATGAGCAGTTCTTC	CASTLPGRNYNEQFF	-	TRBV7-8	TRBJ2-1	-
TGTGCCAGCATTCCCTTTGGGACAGCTAACATGAACACTGAAGCTTTCTTT	CASIPFGTANMNTEAFF	-	TRBV7-2	TRBJ1-1	TRBD1
TGTGCCAGCTCACCACCTGGGACAGGGAACTATGGCTACACCTTC	CASSPPGTGNYGYTF	once	TRBV18	TRBJ1-2	TRBD1
TGTGCCAGCAGCGTAGAACTAGCGGGGGGGAATGAGCAGTTCTTC	CASSVELAGGNEQFF	-	TRBV9	TRBJ2-1	TRBD2
TGTGCCAGCAATGGGGCCCGCCGGATAGATCAGCCCCAGCATTTT	CASNGARRIDQPQHF	-	TRBV2	TRBJ1-5	-
TGTGCCATCCCGGGTGACGGCTTTAGGAGCTACACCTTC	CAIPGDGFRSYTF	-	TRBV7-2	TRBJ1-2	-
TGCGCCAGCAGTCCAGGGGGCGCGGTTCAGCCCCAGCATTTT	CASSPGGAVQPQHF	once	TRBV10-2	TRBJ1-5	TRBD1